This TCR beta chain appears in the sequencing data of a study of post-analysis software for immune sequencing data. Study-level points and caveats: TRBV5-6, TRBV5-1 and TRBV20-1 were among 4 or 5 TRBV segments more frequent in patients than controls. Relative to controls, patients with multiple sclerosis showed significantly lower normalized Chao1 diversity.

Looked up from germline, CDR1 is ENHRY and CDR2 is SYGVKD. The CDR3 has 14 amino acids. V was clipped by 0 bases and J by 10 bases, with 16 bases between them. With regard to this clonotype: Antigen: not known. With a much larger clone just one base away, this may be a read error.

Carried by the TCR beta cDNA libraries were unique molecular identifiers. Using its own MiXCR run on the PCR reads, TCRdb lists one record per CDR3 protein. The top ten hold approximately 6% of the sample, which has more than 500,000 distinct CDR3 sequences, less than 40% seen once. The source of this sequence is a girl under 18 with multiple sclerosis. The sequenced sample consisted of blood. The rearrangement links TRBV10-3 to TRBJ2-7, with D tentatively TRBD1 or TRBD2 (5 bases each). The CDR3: CAISESSRGEAQYF. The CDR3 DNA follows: TGTGCCATCAGTGAGTCGAGTAGGGGAGAGGCCCAGTACTTC.